The clone carrying this T cell receptor (beta chain) was recorded many times. One entry per CDR3 protein, called by TCRdb with MiXCR from the RACE reads. The repertoire holds 350,000 to 450,000 distinct CDR3 sequences, with less than 6.5% as singletons. Time point in this sample: pre-sensitization, week 0. Treatment specified: therapeutic diphenylcyclopropenone sensitization with weekly scalp DPC. This CDR3 region has 15 residues. V lost 3 bases and J 1 base, leaving 12 bases between the germline ends. The data originate from a study of human T cells and chemical hapten exposure. The chain has TRBV12-3 or TRBV12-4 and TRBJ1-1; D is possibly TRBD1 (6 bases). Sequencing used whole blood, obtained in connection with sensitization to the hapten diphenylcyclopropenone (DPC). This TCR was recovered from a woman in her 50s with alopecia areata. Some clones in this sample may be carry-over from other donors' samples. The CDR3 coding sequence is TGTGCCAGCAGTTTTTTAGGGACACGGAACACTGAAGCTTTCTTT. It yields the protein CASSFLGTRNTEAFF.